The entry below gives a single T cell receptor beta chain sequence along with its context. No antigen is known for it. The CDR3 consists of 12 residues. The germline V gene encodes CDR1 SNHLY and CDR2 FYNNEI. The V gene lost 6 bases and the J gene lost 8 bases, with 13 bases spanning the gap. Random hexamers were used to reverse transcribe roughly 0.5 to 1 ug of RNA. From the immunoSEQ multiplex PCR reads, TCRdb called clonotypes with MiXCR, one entry per CDR3 protein. The data contain 170,000 or so distinct CDR3 sequences, about 96% of them singletons. This sample stems from a study of CD8 T cells in Susac syndrome. The study, taken as a whole, reports: There was no clonal expansion in the CD4+ T cell repertoires of Susac syndrome.

The receptor's source is a human donor with Susac syndrome. What was sequenced was CD4+ T cells from PBMCs. The chain has TRBV2 and TRBJ1-2, with D uncertain. The DNA of the CDR3 is TGTGCCAGCAGCCGCCTGGGCGGAGGCTACACCTTC. Its protein product is CASSRLGGGYTF.